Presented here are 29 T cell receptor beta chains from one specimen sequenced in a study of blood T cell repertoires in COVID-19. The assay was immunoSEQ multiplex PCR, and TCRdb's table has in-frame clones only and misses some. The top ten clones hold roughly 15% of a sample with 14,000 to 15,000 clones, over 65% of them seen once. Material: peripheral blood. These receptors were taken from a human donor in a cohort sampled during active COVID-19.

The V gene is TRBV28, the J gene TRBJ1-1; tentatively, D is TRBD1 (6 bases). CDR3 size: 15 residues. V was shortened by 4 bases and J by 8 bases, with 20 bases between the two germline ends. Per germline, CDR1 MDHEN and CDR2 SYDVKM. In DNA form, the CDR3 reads TGTGCCAGCAGTTCATCCGGGACGGCGAGGGGGGAAGCTTTCTTT. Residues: CASSSSGTARGEAFF.

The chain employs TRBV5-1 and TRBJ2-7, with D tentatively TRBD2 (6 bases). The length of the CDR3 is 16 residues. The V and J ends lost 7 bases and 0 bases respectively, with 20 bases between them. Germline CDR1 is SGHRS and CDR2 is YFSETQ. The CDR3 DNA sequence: TGCGCCAGCGCGGCATTGGGATGGGAGGACTCCTACGAGCAGTACTTC. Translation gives CASAALGWEDSYEQYF. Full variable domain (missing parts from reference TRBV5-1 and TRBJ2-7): KAGVTQTPRYLIKTRGQQVTLSCSPISGHRSVSWYQQTPGQGLQFLFEYFSETQRNKGNFPGRFSGRQFSNSRSEMNVSTLELGDSALYLCASAALGWEDSYEQYFGPGTRLTVT.

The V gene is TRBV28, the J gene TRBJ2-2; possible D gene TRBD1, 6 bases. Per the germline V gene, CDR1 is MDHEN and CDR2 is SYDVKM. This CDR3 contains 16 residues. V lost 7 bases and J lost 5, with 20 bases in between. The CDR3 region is CASTVLGRGRTGELFF. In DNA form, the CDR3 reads TGTGCCAGCACCGTTCTCGGCAGGGGTAGGACCGGGGAGCTGTTTTTT.

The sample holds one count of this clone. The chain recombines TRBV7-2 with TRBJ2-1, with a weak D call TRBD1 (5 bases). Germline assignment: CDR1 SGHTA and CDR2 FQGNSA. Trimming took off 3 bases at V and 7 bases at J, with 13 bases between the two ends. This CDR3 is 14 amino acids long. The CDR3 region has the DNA TGTGCCAGCAGCTTCAGGGTAGACATTAATGAGCAGTTCTTC. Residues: CASSFRVDINEQFF.

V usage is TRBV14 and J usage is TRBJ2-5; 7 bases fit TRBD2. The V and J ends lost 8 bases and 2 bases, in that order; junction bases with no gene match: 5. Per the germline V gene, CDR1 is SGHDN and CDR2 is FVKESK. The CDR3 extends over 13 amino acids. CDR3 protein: CASGNSGQETQYF. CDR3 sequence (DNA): TGTGCCAGCGGGAATAGCGGGCAAGAGACCCAGTACTTC.

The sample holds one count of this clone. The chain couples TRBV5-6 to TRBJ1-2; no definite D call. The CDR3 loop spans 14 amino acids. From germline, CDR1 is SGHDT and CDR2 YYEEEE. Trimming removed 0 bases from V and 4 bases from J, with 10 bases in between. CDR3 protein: CASSLGRGSYGYTF. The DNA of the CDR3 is TGTGCCAGCAGCTTGGGTCGGGGATCCTATGGCTACACCTTC.

This CDR3 reads CASRPGTGEKLFF. The CDR3 region has the DNA TGTGCCAGCAGACCTGGGACAGGTGAAAAACTGTTTTTT. The genes are TRBV7-8 and TRBJ1-4; 8 bases are a match to TRBD1. Per germline, CDR1 SGHVS and CDR2 FQNEAQ. Trimming took 6 bases from V and 7 from J; bases not matched to a gene: 4. The length of the CDR3 is 13 residues.

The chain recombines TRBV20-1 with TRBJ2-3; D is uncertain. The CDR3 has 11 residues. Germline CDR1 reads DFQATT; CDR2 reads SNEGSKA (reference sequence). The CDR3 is CTLLISDTQYF. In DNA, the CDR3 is TGCACTTTATTAATCTCGGATACGCAGTATTTT.

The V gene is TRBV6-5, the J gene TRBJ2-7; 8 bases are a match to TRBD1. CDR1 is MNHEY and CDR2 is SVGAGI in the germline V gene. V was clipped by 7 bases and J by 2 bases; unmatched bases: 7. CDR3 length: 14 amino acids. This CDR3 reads CASTTDRGTYEQYF. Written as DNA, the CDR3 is TGTGCCAGCACTACCGACAGGGGAACCTACGAGCAGTACTTC.

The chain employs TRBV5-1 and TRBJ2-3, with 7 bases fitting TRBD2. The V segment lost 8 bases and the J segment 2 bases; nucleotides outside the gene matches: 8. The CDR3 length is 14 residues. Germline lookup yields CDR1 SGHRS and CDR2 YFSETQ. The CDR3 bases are TGCGCCAGGAGCCTGGCGGGAGTCACAGATACGCAGTATTTT. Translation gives CARSLAGVTDTQYF.

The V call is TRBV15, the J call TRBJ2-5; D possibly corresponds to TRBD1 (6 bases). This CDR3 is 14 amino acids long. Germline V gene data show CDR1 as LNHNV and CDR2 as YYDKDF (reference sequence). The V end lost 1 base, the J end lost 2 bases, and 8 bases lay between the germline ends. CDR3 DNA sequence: TGTGCCACCAGCAGAGGGACAGAGCAAGAGACCCAGTACTTC. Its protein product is CATSRGTEQETQYF.

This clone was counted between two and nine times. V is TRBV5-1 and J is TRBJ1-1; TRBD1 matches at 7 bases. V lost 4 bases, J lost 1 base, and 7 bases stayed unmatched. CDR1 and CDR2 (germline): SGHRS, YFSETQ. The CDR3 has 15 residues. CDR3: CASSVQGRSNTEAFF. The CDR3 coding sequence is TGCGCCAGCAGCGTACAGGGGAGGTCGAACACTGAAGCTTTCTTT.

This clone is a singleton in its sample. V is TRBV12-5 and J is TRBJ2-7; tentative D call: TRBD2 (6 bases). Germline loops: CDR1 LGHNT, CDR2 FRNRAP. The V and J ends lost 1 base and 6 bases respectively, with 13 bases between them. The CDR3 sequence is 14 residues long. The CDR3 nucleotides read TGTGCTAGTGGTTTGGGGGGGGTTGTCGGCGAGCAGTACTTC. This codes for CASGLGGVVGEQYF.

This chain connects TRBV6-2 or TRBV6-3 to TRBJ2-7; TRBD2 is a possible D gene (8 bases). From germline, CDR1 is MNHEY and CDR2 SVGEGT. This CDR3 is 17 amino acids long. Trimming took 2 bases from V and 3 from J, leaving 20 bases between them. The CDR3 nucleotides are TGTGCCAGCAGTTACAGTAGCGGGGACAGACAGGGCTACGAGCAGTACTTC. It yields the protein CASSYSSGDRQGYEQYF.

Here the CDR3 DNA reads TGCGCCAGCAGCCAAGTTAGCGGGAGTAATGAGCAGTTCTTC. As protein: CASSQVSGSNEQFF. This sequence joins TRBV4-3 and TRBJ2-1; TRBD2 matches 9 bases. The CDR3 contains 14 residues. V was clipped by 1 base and J by 7 bases; unmatched bases: 2. Germline V lookup: CDR1 LGHNA, CDR2 YSLEER.

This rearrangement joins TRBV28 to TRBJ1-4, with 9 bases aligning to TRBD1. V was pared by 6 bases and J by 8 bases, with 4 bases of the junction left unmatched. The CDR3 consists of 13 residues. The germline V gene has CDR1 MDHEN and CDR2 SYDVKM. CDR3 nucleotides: TGTGCCAGCAGGGGACAGGGAGAAGAAAAACTGTTTTTT. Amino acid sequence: CASRGQGEEKLFF.

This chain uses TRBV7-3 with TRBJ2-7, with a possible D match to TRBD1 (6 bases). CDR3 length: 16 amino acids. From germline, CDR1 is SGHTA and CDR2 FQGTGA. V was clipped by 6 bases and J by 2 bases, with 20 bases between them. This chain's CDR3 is CASSIAPGAPPYEQYF. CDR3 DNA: TGTGCCAGCAGTATAGCCCCAGGGGCCCCTCCCTACGAGCAGTACTTC.

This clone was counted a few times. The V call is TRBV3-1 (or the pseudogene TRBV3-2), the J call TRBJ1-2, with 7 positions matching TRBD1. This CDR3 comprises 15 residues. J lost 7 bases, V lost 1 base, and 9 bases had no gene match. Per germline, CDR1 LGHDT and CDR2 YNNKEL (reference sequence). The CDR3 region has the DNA TGTGCCAGCAGCCAAGGAGGGGGCAAGGTGGTTGGCTACACCTTC. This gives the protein CASSQGGGKVVGYTF.

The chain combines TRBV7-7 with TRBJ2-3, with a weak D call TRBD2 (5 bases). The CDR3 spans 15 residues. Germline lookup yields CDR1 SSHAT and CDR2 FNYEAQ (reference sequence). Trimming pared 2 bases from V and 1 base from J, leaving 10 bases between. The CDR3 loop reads CASSLSPAGTDTQYF. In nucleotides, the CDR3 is TGTGCCAGCAGCTTAAGTCCAGCGGGCACAGATACGCAGTATTTT.

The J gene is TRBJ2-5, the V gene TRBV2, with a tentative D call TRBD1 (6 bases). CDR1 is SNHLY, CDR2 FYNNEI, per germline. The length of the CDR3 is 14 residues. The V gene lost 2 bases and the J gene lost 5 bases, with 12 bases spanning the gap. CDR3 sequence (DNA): TGTGCCAGCAGTGAAATGGGGGCAGGGGAGACCCAGTACTTC. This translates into CASSEMGAGETQYF.

CDR3 loop: CATSDHGQGANYGYTF. CDR3 DNA sequence: TGTGCCACCAGTGACCACGGACAGGGGGCGAACTATGGCTACACCTTC. The genes are TRBV24-1 and TRBJ1-2, with TRBD1 matching over 11 bases. The length of the CDR3 is 16 residues. With 4 bases clipped from V and 2 bases from J, the junction kept 5 bases outside the gene matches. Germline CDR1 is KGHDR and CDR2 is SFDVKD.

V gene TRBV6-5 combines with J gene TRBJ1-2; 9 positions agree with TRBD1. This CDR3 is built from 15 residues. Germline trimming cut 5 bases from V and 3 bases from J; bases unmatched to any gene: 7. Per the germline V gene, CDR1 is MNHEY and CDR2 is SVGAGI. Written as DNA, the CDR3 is TGTGCCAGCAGTACTACAGGGGGCTCGGACTATGGCTACACCTTC. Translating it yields CASSTTGGSDYGYTF.

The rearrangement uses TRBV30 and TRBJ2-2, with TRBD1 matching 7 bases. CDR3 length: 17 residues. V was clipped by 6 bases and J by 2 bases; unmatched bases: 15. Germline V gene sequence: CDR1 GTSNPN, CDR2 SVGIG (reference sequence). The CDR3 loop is CACPPTLTGKNTGELFF. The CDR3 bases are TGTGCCTGCCCACCTACACTGACAGGGAAAAACACCGGGGAGCTGTTTTTT. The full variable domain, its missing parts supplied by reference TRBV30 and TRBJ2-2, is SQTIHQWPATLVQPVGSPLSLECTVEGTSNPNLYWYRQAAGRGLQLLFYSVGIGQISSEVPQNLSASRPQDRQFILSSKKLLLSDSGFYLCACPPTLTGKNTGELFFGEGSRLTVL.

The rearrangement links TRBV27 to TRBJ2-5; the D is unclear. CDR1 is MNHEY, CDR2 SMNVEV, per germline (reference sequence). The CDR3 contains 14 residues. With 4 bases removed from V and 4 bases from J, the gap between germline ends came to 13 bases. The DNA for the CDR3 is TGTGCCAGCAGTTCAAGGTGGGCAGGAGAGACCCAGTACTTC. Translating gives CASSSRWAGETQYF.

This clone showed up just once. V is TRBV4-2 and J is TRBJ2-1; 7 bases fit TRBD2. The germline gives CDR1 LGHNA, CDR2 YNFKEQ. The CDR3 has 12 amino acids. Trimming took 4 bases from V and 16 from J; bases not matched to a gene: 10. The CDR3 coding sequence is TGTGCCAGCAGCCTCACTAGCGCCACCCTATTCTTC. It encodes CASSLTSATLFF.

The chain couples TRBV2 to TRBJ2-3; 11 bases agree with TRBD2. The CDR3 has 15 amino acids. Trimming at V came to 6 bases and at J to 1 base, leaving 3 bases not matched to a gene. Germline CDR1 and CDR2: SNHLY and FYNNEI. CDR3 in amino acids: CASSVSGRGTDTQYF. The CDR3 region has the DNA TGTGCCAGCAGCGTTAGCGGGAGGGGCACAGATACGCAGTATTTT.

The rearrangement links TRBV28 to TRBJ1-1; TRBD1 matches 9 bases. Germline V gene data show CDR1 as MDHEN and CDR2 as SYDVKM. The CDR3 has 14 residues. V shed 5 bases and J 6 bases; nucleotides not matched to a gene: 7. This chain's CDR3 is CASSPPGQGSEAFF. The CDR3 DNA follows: TGTGCCAGCAGTCCTCCGGGACAGGGATCTGAAGCTTTCTTT. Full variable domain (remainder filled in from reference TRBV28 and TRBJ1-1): DVKVTQSSRYLVKRTGEKVFLECVQDMDHENMFWYRQDPGLGLRLIYFSYDVKMKEKGDIPEGYSVSREKKERFSLILESASTNQTSMYLCASSPPGQGSEAFFGQGTRLTVV.

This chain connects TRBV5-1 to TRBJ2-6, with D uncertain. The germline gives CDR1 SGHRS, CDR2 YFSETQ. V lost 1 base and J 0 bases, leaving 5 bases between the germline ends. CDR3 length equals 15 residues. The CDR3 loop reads CASSLTGSGANVLTF. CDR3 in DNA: TGCGCCAGCAGCTTGACCGGCTCTGGGGCCAACGTCCTGACTTTC.

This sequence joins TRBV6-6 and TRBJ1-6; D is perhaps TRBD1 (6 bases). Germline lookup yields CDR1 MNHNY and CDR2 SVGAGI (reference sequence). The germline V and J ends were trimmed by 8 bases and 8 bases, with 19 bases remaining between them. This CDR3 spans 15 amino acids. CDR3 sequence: CASGGGGLKDSPLHF. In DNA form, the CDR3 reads TGTGCCAGCGGTGGGGGGGGCTTAAAGGATTCACCCCTCCACTTT.